Listed below are T cell receptor beta chains from one sample, sequenced in a study of vaccination and CD4 T cells after COVID-19. For these TCRs, the target antigens are not known. TCRdb recomputed calls from the PCR reads with MiXCR, one row per CDR3 protein. The data show under 15,000 distinct CDR3 sequences, with about three fifths seen just once and about an eighth held by the top ten. The specimen was CD4+ T cells from blood, cultured in vitro. The receptor set was obtained from a human donor who had recovered from COVID-19. Both conserved end residues are part of each CDR3. A D gene is named only where the DNA matches it firmly. Clone size is given for some rows only: seen once, a few or many times, or a class if the clone is expanded.

v_gene: TRBV5-8; abundance: once; d_gene: TRBD2; len: 18; j_gene: TRBJ2-5; CDR3aa: CASSLGGTSGKSQETQYF; CDR3nt: TGTGCCAGCAGCTTGGGAGGGACTAGCGGGAAAAGCCAAGAGACCCAGTACTTC
v_gene: TRBV20-1; abundance: .; d_gene: .; len: 16; j_gene: TRBJ2-3; CDR3aa: CSAWSRSGGNTDTQYF; CDR3nt: TGCAGTGCTTGGTCCCGTAGTGGCGGGAACACAGATACGCAGTATTTT
v_gene: TRBV19; abundance: .; d_gene: TRBD1; len: 13; j_gene: TRBJ2-3; CDR3aa: CASSRDRTDTQYF; CDR3nt: TGTGCCAGTAGTAGGGACAGGACAGATACGCAGTATTTT
v_gene: TRBV27; abundance: .; d_gene: TRBD1; len: 16; j_gene: TRBJ2-1; CDR3aa: CASNPTGPTPYNEQFF; CDR3nt: TGTGCCAGCAACCCGACAGGGCCCACTCCATACAATGAGCAGTTCTTC
v_gene: TRBV20-1; abundance: .; d_gene: TRBD2; len: 16; j_gene: TRBJ2-1; CDR3aa: CSARDFRGLAGSEQFF; CDR3nt: TGCAGTGCTAGAGATTTTCGGGGACTAGCGGGATCTGAGCAGTTCTTC
v_gene: TRBV27; abundance: .; d_gene: .; len: 13; j_gene: TRBJ2-1; CDR3aa: CASSWDWYNEQFF; CDR3nt: TGTGCCAGCAGTTGGGACTGGTACAATGAGCAGTTCTTC
v_gene: TRBV15; abundance: .; d_gene: .; len: 14; j_gene: TRBJ2-3; CDR3aa: CATSRRGATDTQYF; CDR3nt: TGTGCCACCAGCAGGAGAGGGGCCACAGATACGCAGTATTTT
v_gene: TRBV5-1; abundance: .; d_gene: .; len: 14; j_gene: TRBJ2-7; CDR3aa: CASSPDSSGYEQYF; CDR3nt: TGCGCCAGCAGCCCGGACTCGTCGGGCTACGAGCAGTACTTC
v_gene: TRBV12-3/TRBV12-4; abundance: .; d_gene: .; len: 12; j_gene: TRBJ1-1; CDR3aa: CASSFANTEAFF; CDR3nt: TGTGCCAGCAGTTTCGCGAACACTGAAGCTTTCTTT
v_gene: TRBV7-8; abundance: .; d_gene: TRBD2; len: 16; j_gene: TRBJ2-2; CDR3aa: CASSPGTRINTGELFF; CDR3nt: TGTGCCAGCAGCCCAGGGACTAGGATTAACACCGGGGAGCTGTTTTTT
v_gene: TRBV11-2; abundance: .; d_gene: TRBD1; len: 14; j_gene: TRBJ2-7; CDR3aa: CASSSSGTGVEQYF; CDR3nt: TGTGCCAGCAGCTCCTCCGGGACAGGGGTCGAGCAGTACTTC
v_gene: TRBV7-9; abundance: .; d_gene: .; len: 15; j_gene: TRBJ1-2; CDR3aa: CASSAFEGGERGYTF; CDR3nt: TGTGCCAGCAGCGCCTTTGAGGGGGGCGAGAGGGGCTACACCTTC
v_gene: TRBV20-1; abundance: .; d_gene: TRBD2; len: 14; j_gene: TRBJ2-3; CDR3aa: CSAREAGGVDTQYF; CDR3nt: TGCAGTGCTAGAGAGGCGGGAGGAGTAGATACGCAGTATTTT
v_gene: TRBV7-9; abundance: .; d_gene: .; len: 16; j_gene: TRBJ2-3; CDR3aa: CASSRTLGGDTDTQYF; CDR3nt: TGTGCCAGCAGCCGCACTTTAGGGGGGGACACAGATACGCAGTATTTT
v_gene: TRBV28; abundance: few; d_gene: .; len: 14; j_gene: TRBJ1-6; CDR3aa: CASSFWGGDSPLHF; CDR3nt: TGTGCCAGCAGTTTTTGGGGCGGGGATTCACCCCTCCACTTT